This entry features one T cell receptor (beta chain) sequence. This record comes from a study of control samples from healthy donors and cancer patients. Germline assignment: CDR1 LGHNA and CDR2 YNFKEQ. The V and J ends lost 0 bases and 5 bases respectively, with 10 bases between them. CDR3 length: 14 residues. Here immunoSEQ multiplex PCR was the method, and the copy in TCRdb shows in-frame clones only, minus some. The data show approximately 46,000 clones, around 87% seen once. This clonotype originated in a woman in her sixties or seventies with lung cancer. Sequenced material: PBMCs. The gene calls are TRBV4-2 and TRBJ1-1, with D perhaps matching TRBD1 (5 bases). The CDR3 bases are TGTGCCAGCAGCCAAGATGGGCAGGGTACTGAAGCTTTCTTT. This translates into CASSQDGQGTEAFF.